This T cell receptor beta chain was documented in a study of OX40 agonist ivuxolimab in advanced cancers. As for the study in general: Each dose-escalation patient presented with hepatocellular carcinoma, melanoma, renal cell or head and neck cancer. More than 35% of patients had received prior checkpoint inhibitor therapy. Study-wide points: Compared with others, partial responders at 0.1-3.0 mg/kg displayed clonal expansion among the lowest. Researchers did not establish what antigens the expanded peripheral T cells target.

The table came from immunoSEQ multiplex PCR; TCRdb's copy has only in-frame clones and leaves some out. Of tens of thousands of clones in the sample, roughly 89% were seen once. The CDR3 loop spans 15 amino acids. Germline CDR1 is SNHLY and CDR2 is FYNNEI. With 6 bases clipped from V and 7 bases from J, the junction kept 13 bases outside the gene matches. Note on this clone: The target antigen is unknown.

The receptor comes from an adult with an advanced solid tumor such as melanoma, head and neck, liver or kidney cancer. The sample in question was CD4+ or CD8+ T cells sorted from blood, obtained in a trial of the OX40 agonist ivuxolimab. This chain links TRBV2 with TRBJ1-2; 8 bases align to TRBD1. The CDR3 DNA follows: TGTGCCAGCAGAGCCACGGGGACAGGAGGTTCTGGCTACACCTTC. This gives the protein CASRATGTGGSGYTF.